This TCR beta chain was identified during a study of Ad26.COV2.S vaccination and SARS-CoV-2 variants. In the study overall: Participants got Ad26.COV2.S intramuscularly, once or twice 56 days apart.

The method was immunoSEQ multiplex PCR; TCRdb's version includes in-frame clones alone and lacks a portion of them. The sample shows hundreds of thousands of clones, 87% of them seen only once. Unmatched junction bases numbered 9, after V lost 6 bases and J lost 4 bases. This CDR3 comprises 15 residues. Germline V gene sequence: CDR1 MNHEY, CDR2 SVGAGI. Documented treatment: roughly 20 received Ad26.COV2.S at low or high dose, single or two shots; several received placebo; per-sample allocation not given. Following the first vaccine or placebo injection, samples were taken on day 63. In the vaccine, an Ad26 vector expressed the SARS-CoV-2 spike of the Wuhan strain.

This rearrangement joins TRBV6-5 to TRBJ2-5; 9 nucleotides line up with TRBD2. The TCR originated in a person aged 18 to 59 who received the Ad26.COV2.S COVID-19 vaccine or a placebo. The sequencing here drew on peripheral blood, taken in a trial of Ad26.COV2.S vaccine versus placebo. CDR3 protein: CASSSRGSGGETQYF. As DNA, the CDR3 is TGTGCCAGCAGCTCCCGGGGTAGCGGGGGAGAGACCCAGTACTTC.